This T cell receptor beta chain originates from a study of shared clonotypes between healthy human individuals. Memory CD4+ cells were the fraction left after CD45RA+ naive selection. Original handling: Filtering differed, since immunoSEQ gave only junction sequences and no quality scores. Profiled with immunoSEQ multiplex PCR; TCRdb holds only in-frame clones, not every one. The DNA was the basis for D and trimming; V, J and clone size are from that table. The sample yields about 2.4 million clones, over 85% seen once. Germline V gene data show CDR1 as LNHDA and CDR2 as SQIVND (reference sequence). The CDR3 covers 15 residues. The V and J ends lost 10 bases and 6 bases, in that order; junction bases with no gene match: 13.

The chain uses TRBV19 and TRBJ1-4; TRBD1 matches 8 bases. The TCR originated in a man aged 18 to 29 in good health. Sequences were obtained from naive CD4+ T cells sorted from blood. Subset of the sample: CD45RA+ positively selected. Here the CDR3 reads CATTKRGQGYEKLFF. CDR3 coding DNA: TGTGCCACCACAAAGCGAGGACAGGGATATGAAAAACTGTTTTTT.